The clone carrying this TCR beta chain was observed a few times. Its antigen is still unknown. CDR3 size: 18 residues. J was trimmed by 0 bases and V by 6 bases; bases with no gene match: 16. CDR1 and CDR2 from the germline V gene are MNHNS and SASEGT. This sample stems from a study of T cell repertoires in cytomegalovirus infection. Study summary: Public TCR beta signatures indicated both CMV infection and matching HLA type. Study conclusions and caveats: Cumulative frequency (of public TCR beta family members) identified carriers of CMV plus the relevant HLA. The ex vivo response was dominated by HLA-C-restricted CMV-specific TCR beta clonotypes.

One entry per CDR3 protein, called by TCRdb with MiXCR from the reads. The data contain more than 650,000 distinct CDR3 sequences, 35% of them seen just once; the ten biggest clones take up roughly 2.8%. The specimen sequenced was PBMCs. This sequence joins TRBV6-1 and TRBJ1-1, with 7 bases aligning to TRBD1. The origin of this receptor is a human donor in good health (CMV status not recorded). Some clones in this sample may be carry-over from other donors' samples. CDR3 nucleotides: TGTGCCAGCAGCACTGCCGATTGGACAGGACAATTGAACACTGAAGCTTTCTTT. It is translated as CASSTADWTGQLNTEAFF.